Listed below are T cell receptor beta chains from one sample, sequenced in a study of cytomegalovirus exposure and HLA in healthy donors. TCRdb's table, derived via immunoSEQ multiplex PCR, lists solely in-frame clones and lacks some. The sample carries about 150,000 clones, around 78% recorded once. Specimen: PBMCs. Every receptor here comes from a woman between 40 and 55 years old in good health and CMV-seronegative. Both conserved end residues are part of each CDR3. Fields, in order: D gene, J gene, clone size, V gene, CDR3 length, CDR3 protein, CDR3 DNA. A D gene is named only where the DNA matches it firmly. The listing skips clone size in some rows; elsewhere it reads once, few, many or a size class.

NA,TRBJ2-7,NA,TRBV6-1,15,CASRDRQVSSYEQYF,TGTGCCAGCAGAGACAGACAGGTTAGCTCCTACGAGCAGTACTTC
NA,TRBJ1-5,NA,TRBV27,15,CASRRGGTSNQPQHF,TGTGCCAGCAGGAGGGGGGGGACTAGCAATCAGCCCCAGCATTTT
TRBD1,TRBJ2-7,NA,TRBV5-5,13,CASSLTGGYEQYF,TGTGCCAGCAGCCTCACAGGGGGCTACGAGCAGTACTTC
NA,TRBJ1-6,NA,TRBV27,15,CASRTRNREVSPHHF,TGTGCCAGCAGGACAAGGAACAGGGAAGTATCACCCCACCACTTT
TRBD1,TRBJ2-7,NA,TRBV7-2,19,CASSFSGTLDRGSFYEQYF,TGTGCCAGCAGCTTCTCGGGAACATTGGACAGGGGGAGCTTCTACGAGCAGTACTTC
TRBD2,TRBJ2-3,NA,TRBV4-2,16,CASSQGSSGGTDTQYF,TGTGCCAGCAGCCAAGGGTCTAGCGGGGGTACAGATACGCAGTATTTT
TRBD2,TRBJ2-3,few,TRBV15,18,CATSRKQLAGGSTDTQYF,TGTGCCACCAGCCGGAAGCAACTAGCGGGGGGCAGCACAGATACGCAGTATTTT
NA,TRBJ1-5,NA,TRBV12-5,14,CASGSTPGNQPQHF,TGTGCTAGTGGTTCAACCCCGGGAAATCAGCCCCAGCATTTT
TRBD2,TRBJ2-1,NA,TRBV11-2,16,CASSFGTSGPYNEQFF,TGTGCCAGCAGCTTTGGTACTAGCGGTCCCTACAATGAGCAGTTCTTC
NA,TRBJ1-4,NA,TRBV12-5,15,CASGLVCTENEKLFF,TGTGCTAGTGGTTTGGTATGTACAGAGAATGAAAAACTGTTTTTT
NA,TRBJ1-5,NA,TRBV28,13,CASSPLRNSSLHF,TGTGCCAGCAGTCCTCTTCGAAACAGCAGCCTGCATTTT
TRBD1,TRBJ1-1,few,TRBV5-1,15,CASTDYRGTGTEAFF,TGCGCCAGCACAGACTACAGGGGGACGGGGACTGAAGCTTTCTTT
NA,TRBJ1-6,NA,TRBV6-1,14,CASSKSGFGSPLHF,TGTGCCAGCAGTAAATCAGGTTTTGGATCACCCCTCCACTTT
NA,TRBJ2-7,NA,TRBV27,15,CASSLLGGTRYEQYF,TGTGCCAGCAGTTTACTCGGCGGGACTCGGTACGAGCAGTACTTC
NA,TRBJ2-7,NA,TRBV14,12,CASSWGRYEQYF,TGTGCCAGCAGTTGGGGGCGGTACGAGCAGTACTTC
TRBD1,TRBJ2-7,NA,TRBV6-6,16,CASSSRRTGLSYEQYF,TGTGCCAGCAGTAGCCGCCGGACAGGGCTATCCTACGAGCAGTACTTC
NA,TRBJ2-3,few,TRBV2,14,CASSVQGLADTQYF,TGTGCCAGCAGTGTCCAGGGACTCGCAGATACGCAGTATTTT
TRBD1,TRBJ2-7,NA,TRBV5-1,14,CASSYGTASYEQYF,TGCGCCAGCAGCTACGGGACAGCCTCCTACGAGCAGTACTTC
NA,TRBJ1-1,NA,TRBV6-1,14,CASSELGGDREAFF,TGTGCCAGCAGTGAACTGGGGGGTGATCGGGAAGCTTTCTTT
NA,TRBJ1-1,NA,TRBV6-5,14,CASSFDSLNTEAFF,TGTGCCAGCAGCTTCGACAGTTTGAACACTGAAGCTTTCTTT
NA,TRBJ1-4,NA,TRBV5-1,16,CASSFPQGTTNEKLFF,TGCGCCAGCAGCTTCCCGCAGGGGACAACTAATGAAAAACTGTTTTTT
TRBD1,TRBJ1-3,NA,TRBV18,15,CASSRQGASGNTIYF,TGTGCCAGCTCGAGACAGGGGGCCTCTGGAAACACCATATATTTT
NA,TRBJ2-5,once,TRBV6-5,13,CASRLSSQETQYF,TGTGCCAGCAGGCTATCCTCACAAGAGACCCAGTACTTC
NA,TRBJ1-1,NA,TRBV7-9,15,CASSLLEQKNTEAFF,TGTGCCAGCAGCTTATTAGAACAGAAGAACACTGAAGCTTTCTTT
TRBD1,TRBJ1-4,NA,TRBV5-1,14,CASSTGGNNEKLFF,TGCGCCAGCAGTACAGGGGGGAATAATGAAAAACTGTTTTTT
TRBD1,TRBJ2-2,few,TRBV9,15,CASSADRAGTGELFF,TGTGCCAGCAGCGCAGACAGGGCAGGCACCGGGGAGCTGTTTTTT
NA,TRBJ1-2,NA,TRBV6-5,13,CASSFNRVYGYTF,TGTGCCAGCAGTTTTAACAGAGTCTATGGCTACACCTTC
NA,TRBJ2-7,NA,TRBV2,15,CASRSFGLSSYEQYF,TGTGCCAGCAGATCCTTCGGACTGTCGTCCTACGAGCAGTACTTC
TRBD1,TRBJ1-2,NA,TRBV11-1,14,CASSPRTGREGYTF,TGTGCCAGCAGCCCACGGACAGGGAGGGAAGGCTACACCTTC
TRBD1,TRBJ1-2,NA,TRBV28,13,CATSPGQGIRYTF,TGTGCCACCTCCCCGGGACAGGGAATAAGGTACACCTTC
TRBD1,TRBJ1-2,NA,TRBV6-6,13,CASSQAGGNSYTF,TGTGCCAGCAGCCAAGCAGGGGGCAATAGCTACACCTTC
TRBD2,TRBJ2-1,NA,TRBV7-3,14,CASSTSGGQNEQFF,TGTGCCAGCAGCACAAGCGGGGGGCAAAATGAGCAGTTCTTC
TRBD2,TRBJ2-1,NA,TRBV28,18,CATGARLGAGGPGFEQFF,TGTGCCACCGGGGCTCGACTGGGGGCGGGGGGGCCCGGTTTTGAGCAGTTCTTC
TRBD1,TRBJ1-1,few,TRBV7-6,18,CASSLVGDRGVMNTEAFF,TGTGCCAGCAGCTTAGTTGGGGACAGGGGGGTCATGAACACTGAAGCTTTCTTT
NA,TRBJ1-5,NA,TRBV19,17,CASSIDQGSYSNQPQHF,TGTGCCAGTAGTATAGATCAGGGAAGTTATAGCAATCAGCCCCAGCATTTT
NA,TRBJ1-4,NA,TRBV19,13,CASTGSINEKLFF,TGTGCCAGTACGGGGTCCATTAATGAAAAACTGTTTTTT
TRBD2,TRBJ2-5,NA,TRBV5-1,16,CASSLGVAGAQETQYF,TGCGCCAGCAGCTTGGGGGTAGCGGGGGCCCAAGAGACCCAGTACTTC
TRBD1,TRBJ2-1,NA,TRBV5-1,17,CATTIGDDRGRGNEQFF,TGCGCCACCACAATAGGGGACGACAGGGGGCGCGGGAATGAGCAGTTCTTC
NA,TRBJ1-1,NA,TRBV5-1,14,CASKRRQGNTEAFF,TGCGCCAGCAAACGACGGCAGGGGAACACTGAAGCTTTCTTT
TRBD1,TRBJ2-7,NA,TRBV6-5,16,CASSYSATGGVYEQYF,TGTGCCAGCAGTTACTCGGCGACAGGGGGTGTTTACGAGCAGTACTTC
NA,TRBJ2-7,once,TRBV5-6,13,CASSFWGPYEQYF,TGTGCCAGCAGCTTTTGGGGGCCCTACGAGCAGTACTTC
NA,TRBJ2-1,NA,TRBV25-1,14,CASSEQGLGDEQFF,TGTGCCAGCAGTGAACAGGGGTTGGGGGATGAGCAGTTCTTC
TRBD1,TRBJ1-2,NA,TRBV5-1,15,CASSVDRGGNYGYTF,TGCGCCAGCAGCGTGGACAGGGGGGGGAACTATGGCTACACCTTC
NA,TRBJ1-1,once,TRBV5-1,14,CASTPDKMNTEAFF,TGCGCCAGCACACCCGACAAAATGAACACTGAAGCTTTCTTT
NA,TRBJ2-1,NA,TRBV19,13,CASSIIPSDEQFF,TGTGCCAGTAGTATAATCCCTAGCGATGAGCAGTTCTTC
NA,TRBJ2-6,NA,TRBV27,17,CASKTITQSSGANVLTF,TGTGCCAGCAAAACCATTACACAGAGCTCTGGGGCCAACGTCCTGACTTTC
NA,TRBJ1-5,NA,TRBV5-6,15,CASSLWGRGYQPQHF,TGTGCCAGCAGCTTGTGGGGGCGAGGCTATCAGCCCCAGCATTTT
TRBD1,TRBJ1-5,NA,TRBV6-4,18,CASSDESGQVDSNQPQHF,TGTGCCAGCAGTGACGAGTCGGGACAGGTCGATAGCAATCAGCCCCAGCATTTT
NA,TRBJ2-5,NA,TRBV7-9,14,CASSLGTTQETQYF,TGTGCCAGCAGCTTAGGGACAACCCAAGAGACCCAGTACTTC
TRBD2,TRBJ2-7,few,TRBV7-3,15,CASSLTSGVSYEQYF,TGTGCCAGCAGCTTGACTAGCGGGGTTTCCTACGAGCAGTACTTC
NA,TRBJ1-4,NA,TRBV2,14,CATSPYSTNEKLFF,TGTGCCACCTCCCCATACTCAACTAATGAAAAACTGTTTTTT
NA,TRBJ1-2,NA,TRBV6-4,12,CASRDPFDSYTF,TGTGCCAGCAGGGATCCTTTCGACTCCTACACCTTC
TRBD2,TRBJ2-5,NA,TRBV5-1,16,CASSLGASGTQETQYF,TGCGCCAGCAGCTTAGGGGCTAGCGGCACACAAGAGACCCAGTACTTC
NA,TRBJ1-1,NA,TRBV5-1,14,CASSPDSMNTEAFF,TGCGCCAGCAGCCCCGACAGCATGAACACTGAAGCTTTCTTT
NA,TRBJ2-1,NA,TRBV20-1,11,CSASRAGEQFF,TGCAGTGCCTCAAGGGCGGGGGAGCAGTTCTTC
NA,TRBJ2-5,NA,TRBV11-2,13,CASSLAVQETQYF,TGTGCCAGCAGCTTAGCAGTCCAAGAGACCCAGTACTTC
TRBD1,TRBJ1-2,once,TRBV27,17,CASSLTPGTGSLNGYTF,TGTGCCAGCAGTTTAACCCCCGGGACAGGGAGTTTAAATGGCTACACCTTC